The text below deals with one T cell receptor beta chain. V gave up 3 bases and J gave up 4 bases; unmatched junction bases: 8. The CDR3 consists of 16 residues. The germline CDR1 and CDR2 sequences are GTSNPN and SVGIG (reference sequence). These data originate in a study of beta chain features in type 1 diabetes. The investigators reverse transcribed all of the isolated RNA, so they sequenced expressed TCRB transcripts. Produced via immunoSEQ multiplex PCR; TCRdb's table is partial and in-frame only. The sample yields 15,000 to 20,000 clones, approximately 50% seen once. The chain couples TRBV30 to TRBJ2-5; 13 bases match TRBD2. This clonotype originated in a man younger than 35 in good health. Sequencing used stem cell memory CD4+ T cells from blood. CDR3 coding DNA: TGTGCCTGGAGGCAACTAGCGGGAGGGCCACGAGAGACCCAGTACTTC. It specifies CAWRQLAGGPRETQYF.